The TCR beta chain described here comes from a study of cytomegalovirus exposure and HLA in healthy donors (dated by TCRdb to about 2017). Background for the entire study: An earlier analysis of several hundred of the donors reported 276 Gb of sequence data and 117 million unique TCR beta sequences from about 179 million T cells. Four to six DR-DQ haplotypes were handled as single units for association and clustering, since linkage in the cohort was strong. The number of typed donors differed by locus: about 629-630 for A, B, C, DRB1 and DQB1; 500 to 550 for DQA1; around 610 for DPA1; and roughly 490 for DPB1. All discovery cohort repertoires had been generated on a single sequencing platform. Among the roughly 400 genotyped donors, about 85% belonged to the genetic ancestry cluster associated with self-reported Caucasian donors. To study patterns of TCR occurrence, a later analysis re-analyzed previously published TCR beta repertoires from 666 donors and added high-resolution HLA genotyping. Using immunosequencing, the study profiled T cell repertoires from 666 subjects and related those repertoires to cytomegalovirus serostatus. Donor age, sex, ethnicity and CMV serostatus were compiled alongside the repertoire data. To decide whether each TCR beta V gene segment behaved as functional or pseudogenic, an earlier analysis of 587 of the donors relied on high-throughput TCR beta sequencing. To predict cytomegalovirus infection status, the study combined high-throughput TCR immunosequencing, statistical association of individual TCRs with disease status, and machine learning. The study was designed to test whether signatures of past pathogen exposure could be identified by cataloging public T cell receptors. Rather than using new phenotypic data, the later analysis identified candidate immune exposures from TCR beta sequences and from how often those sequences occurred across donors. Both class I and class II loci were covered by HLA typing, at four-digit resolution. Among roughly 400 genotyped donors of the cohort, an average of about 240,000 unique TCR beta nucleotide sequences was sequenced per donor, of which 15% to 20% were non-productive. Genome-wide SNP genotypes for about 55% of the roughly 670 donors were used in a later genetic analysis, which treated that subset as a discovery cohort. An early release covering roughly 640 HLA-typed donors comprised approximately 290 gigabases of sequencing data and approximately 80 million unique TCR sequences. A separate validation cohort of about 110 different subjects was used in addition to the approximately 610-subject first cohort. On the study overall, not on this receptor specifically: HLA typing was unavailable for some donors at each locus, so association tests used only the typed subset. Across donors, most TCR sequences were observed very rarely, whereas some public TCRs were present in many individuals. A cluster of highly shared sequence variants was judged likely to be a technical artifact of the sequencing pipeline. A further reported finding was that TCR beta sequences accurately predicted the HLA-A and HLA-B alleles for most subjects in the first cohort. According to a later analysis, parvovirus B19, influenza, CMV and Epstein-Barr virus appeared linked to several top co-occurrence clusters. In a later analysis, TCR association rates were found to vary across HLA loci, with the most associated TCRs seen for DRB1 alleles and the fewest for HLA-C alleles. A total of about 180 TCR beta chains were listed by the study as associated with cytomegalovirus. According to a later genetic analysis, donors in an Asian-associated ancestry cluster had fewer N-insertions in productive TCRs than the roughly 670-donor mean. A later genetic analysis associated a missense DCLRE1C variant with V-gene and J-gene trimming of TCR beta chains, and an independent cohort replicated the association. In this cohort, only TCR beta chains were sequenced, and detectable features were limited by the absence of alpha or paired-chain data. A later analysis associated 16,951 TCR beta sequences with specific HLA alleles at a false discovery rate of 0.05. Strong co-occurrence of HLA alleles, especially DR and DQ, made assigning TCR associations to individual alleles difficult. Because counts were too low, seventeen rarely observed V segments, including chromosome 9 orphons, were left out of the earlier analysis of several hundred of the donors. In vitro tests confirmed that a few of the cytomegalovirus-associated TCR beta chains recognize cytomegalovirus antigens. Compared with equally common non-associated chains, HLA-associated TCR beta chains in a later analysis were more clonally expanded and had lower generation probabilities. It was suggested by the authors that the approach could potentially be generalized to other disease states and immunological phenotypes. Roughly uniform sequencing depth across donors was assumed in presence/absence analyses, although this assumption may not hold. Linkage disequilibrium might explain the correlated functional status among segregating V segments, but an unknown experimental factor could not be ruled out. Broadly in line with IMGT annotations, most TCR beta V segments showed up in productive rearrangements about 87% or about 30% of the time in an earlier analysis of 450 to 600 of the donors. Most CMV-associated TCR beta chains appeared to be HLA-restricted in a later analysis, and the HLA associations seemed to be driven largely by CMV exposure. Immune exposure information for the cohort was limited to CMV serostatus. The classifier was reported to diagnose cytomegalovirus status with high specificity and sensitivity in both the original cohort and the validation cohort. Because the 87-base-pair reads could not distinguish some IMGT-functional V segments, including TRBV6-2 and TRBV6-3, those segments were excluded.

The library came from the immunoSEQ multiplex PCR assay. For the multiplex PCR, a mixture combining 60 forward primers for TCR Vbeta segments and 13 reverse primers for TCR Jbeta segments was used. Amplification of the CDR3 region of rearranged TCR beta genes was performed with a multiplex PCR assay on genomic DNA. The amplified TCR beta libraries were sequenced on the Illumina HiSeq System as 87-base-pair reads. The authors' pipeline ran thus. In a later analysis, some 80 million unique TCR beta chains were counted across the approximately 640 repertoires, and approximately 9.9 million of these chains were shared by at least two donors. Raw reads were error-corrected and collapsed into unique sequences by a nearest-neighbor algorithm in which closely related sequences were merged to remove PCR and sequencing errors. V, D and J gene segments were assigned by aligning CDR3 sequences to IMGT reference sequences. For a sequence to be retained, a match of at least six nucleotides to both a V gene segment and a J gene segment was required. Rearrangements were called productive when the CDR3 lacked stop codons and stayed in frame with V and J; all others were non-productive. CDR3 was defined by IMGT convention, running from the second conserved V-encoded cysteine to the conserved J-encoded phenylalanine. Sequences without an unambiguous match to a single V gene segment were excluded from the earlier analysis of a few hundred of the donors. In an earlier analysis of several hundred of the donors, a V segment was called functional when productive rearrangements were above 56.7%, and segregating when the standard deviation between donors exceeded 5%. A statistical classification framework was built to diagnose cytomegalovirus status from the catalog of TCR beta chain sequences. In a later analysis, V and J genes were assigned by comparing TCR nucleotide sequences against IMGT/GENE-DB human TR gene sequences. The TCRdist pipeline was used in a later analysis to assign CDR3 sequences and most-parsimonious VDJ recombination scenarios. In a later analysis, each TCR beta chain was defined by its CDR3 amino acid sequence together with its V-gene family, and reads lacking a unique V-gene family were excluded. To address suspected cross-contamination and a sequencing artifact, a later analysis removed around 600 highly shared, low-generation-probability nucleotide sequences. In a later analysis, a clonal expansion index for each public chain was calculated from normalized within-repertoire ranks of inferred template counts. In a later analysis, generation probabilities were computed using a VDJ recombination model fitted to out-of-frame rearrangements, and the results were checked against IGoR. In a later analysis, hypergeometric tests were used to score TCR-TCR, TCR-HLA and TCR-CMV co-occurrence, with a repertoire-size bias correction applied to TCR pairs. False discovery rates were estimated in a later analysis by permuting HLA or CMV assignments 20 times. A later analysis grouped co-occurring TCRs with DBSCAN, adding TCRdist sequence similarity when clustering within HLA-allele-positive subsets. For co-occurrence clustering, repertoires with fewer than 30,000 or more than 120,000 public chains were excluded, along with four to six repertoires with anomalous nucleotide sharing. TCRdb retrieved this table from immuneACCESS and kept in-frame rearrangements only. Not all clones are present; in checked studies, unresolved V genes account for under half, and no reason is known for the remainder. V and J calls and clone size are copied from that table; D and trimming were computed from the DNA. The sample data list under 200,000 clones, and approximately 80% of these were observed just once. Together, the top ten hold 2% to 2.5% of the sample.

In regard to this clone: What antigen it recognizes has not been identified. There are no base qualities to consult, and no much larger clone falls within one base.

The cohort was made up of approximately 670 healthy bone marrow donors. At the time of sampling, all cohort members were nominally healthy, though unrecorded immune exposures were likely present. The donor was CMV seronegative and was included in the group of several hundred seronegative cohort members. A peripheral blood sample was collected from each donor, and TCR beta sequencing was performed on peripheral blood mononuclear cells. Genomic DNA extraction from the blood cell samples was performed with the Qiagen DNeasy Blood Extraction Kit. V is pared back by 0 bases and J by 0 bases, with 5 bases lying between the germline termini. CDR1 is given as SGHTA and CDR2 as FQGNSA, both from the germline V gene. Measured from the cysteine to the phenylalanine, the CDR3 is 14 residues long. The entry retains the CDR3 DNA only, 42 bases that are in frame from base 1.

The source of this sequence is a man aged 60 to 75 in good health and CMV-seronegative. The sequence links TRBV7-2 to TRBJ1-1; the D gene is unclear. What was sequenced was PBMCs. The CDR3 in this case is CASSLASVNTEAFF. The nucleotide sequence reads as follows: TGTGCCAGCAGCTTAGCTAGCGTGAACACTGAAGCTTTCTTT.